This T cell receptor beta chain was captured by sequencing in a study of T cells in localized non-small cell lung cancer. Findings and limits, study-wide: Only one tumor region was sequenced, so heterogeneity remains possible.

Germline V gene lookup returns CDR1 ENHRY and CDR2 SYGVKD. V gave up 2 bases and J gave up 8 bases; unmatched junction bases: 2. The CDR3 extends over 12 amino acids. Sequencing was performed with immunoSEQ multiplex PCR; in TCRdb, only in-frame clones are kept and a portion is missing. The table records over 30,000 clones, roughly nine tenths of them present only once. This clone was detected only once. Its antigen is currently unknown. This chain links TRBV10-3 with TRBJ1-1; 7 bases match TRBD1. This receptor was obtained from a man aged 40 to 70 with stage I lung adenocarcinoma. Sequencing used peripheral blood, obtained before any cancer treatment. The CDR3 nucleotides are TGTGCCATCAGTGAGGGGACAGTAGAAGCTTTCTTT. This translates into CAISEGTVEAFF.